The present TCR beta chain was sequenced within a study of esophageal squamous cell carcinoma under preoperative chemotherapy (dated by TCRdb to 2016 to 2019). Context from the whole study: The study profiled TCR repertoires of both peripheral blood T cells and tumor-infiltrating lymphocytes. Repertoires from samples taken before paclitaxel-nedaplatin therapy were compared with repertoires from samples taken after paclitaxel-nedaplatin therapy. The cohort comprised about 5 patients with primary esophageal squamous cell carcinoma. The study assessed how paclitaxel-nedaplatin chemotherapy affected T-cell receptor repertoires in patients with esophageal squamous cell carcinoma.

V is reduced by 2 bases and J by 0 bases, leaving a spacing of 6 bases between them. The CDR3 contains 15 residues, cysteine and phenylalanine counted. Left in the record is the CDR3 DNA by itself, 45 bases read in frame from the first base. According to the germline V gene, CDR1 reads SGHRS and CDR2 reads YFSETQ. Library preparation used PCR. For sequencing, a HiSeq X Ten was employed. High-throughput sequencing was used to characterize the TCR repertoires. Using fastp at Q25 and MiXCR, TCRdb reprocessed the public reads and kept productive beta chains. Records with the same CDR3 protein are collapsed into one entry carrying the most frequent genes and DNA. A total of approximately 30,000 distinct CDR3 sequences appear in this sample, roughly 48% of them only once. Approximately 12% of the sample is taken by the ten largest. The time point label on this specimen signifies: before preoperative PTX-NDP chemotherapy. Paclitaxel-nedaplatin was administered to patients as preoperative chemotherapy before surgery.

To note about this clonotype: No antigen is known for it. No quality values exist for individual bases; no much larger clone is one base distant.

Study-wide conclusions, independent of this receptor: Paclitaxel-nedaplatin therapy caused immediate and substantial changes in clonotype frequency, and abundant clones were more likely to contract than to amplify. Rather than arising solely from local clonal changes, post-treatment tumor-infiltrating lymphocytes appeared to come partly from peripheral T cells that migrated into the tumor. Only five or six patients with esophageal squamous cell carcinoma were analyzed, making for a small cohort. A significant increase in TCR diversity was observed in peripheral T cells after chemotherapy, whereas no such increase was observed in tumor-infiltrating lymphocytes.

The origin of this receptor is a human donor with esophageal squamous cell carcinoma. The donor label of this sample is uncertain. This receptor chain uses TRBV5-1 and TRBJ2-6; the D segment cannot be called with confidence. Specimen collection occurred from a patient given preoperative chemotherapy. The CDR3 protein sequence reads: CASSFTSSGANVLTF. In nucleotide form, the sequence is TGCGCCAGCAGCTTTACTTCCTCTGGGGCCAACGTCCTGACTTTC.